Sequencing of this TCR beta chain was carried out in a study of response to subunit inactivated influenza vaccine (dated by TCRdb to 2016 to 2018). For the study in its entirety: To follow how T cells responded to a trivalent subunit inactivated influenza vaccine, the researchers relied on deep quantitative profiling of the T cell receptor repertoire. On the study overall, not on this receptor specifically: The authors suggested that each seasonal influenza vaccination may recruit only a limited number of new T cells.

V is reduced by 6 bases and J by 3 bases, leaving a spacing of 3 bases between them. From the cysteine up to the phenylalanine, the CDR3 has a length of 11 residues. Just CDR3 DNA is preserved here, 33 bases in frame from base 1. The library was made by RT-PCR. Sequencing used an Illumina HiSeq 2500. TCRdb itself trimmed the public reads at Q25 with fastp, ran MiXCR and retained productive beta chains. One record per CDR3 amino acid sequence lists the most common genes and DNA. This sample has fewer than 550,000 distinct CDR3 sequences in its table, and 25% of those were observed once. The biggest ten clones account for over 1.5% of the sample. Details on this clonotype: Its antigen is currently not known. No quality values exist for individual bases; no much larger clone is one base distant.

The sequence joins TRBV12-3 or TRBV12-4 to TRBJ1-3, with no reliable assignment of the D segment. This specimen consisted of CD4+ T cells sorted from PBMCs, obtained 4 to 6 days after vaccination. This sequence was found in a man between 45 and 60 years old who received an inactivated influenza vaccine. Donor details come from another sample of the same person, matched by shared clones. The DNA sequence reads TGTGCCAGCAGGAATGGAAACACCATATATTTT. It specifies CASRNGNTIYF.